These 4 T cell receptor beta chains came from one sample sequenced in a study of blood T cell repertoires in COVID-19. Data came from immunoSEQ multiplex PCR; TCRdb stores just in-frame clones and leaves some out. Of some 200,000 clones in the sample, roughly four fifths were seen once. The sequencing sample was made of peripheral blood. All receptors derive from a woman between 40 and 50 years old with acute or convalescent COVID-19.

The CDR3 DNA is TGCGCCAGCAGCTTAGCAGGGGGCAATTCACCCCTCCACTTT. It translates to CASSLAGGNSPLHF. The chain combines TRBV5-1 with TRBJ1-6, with 8 bases fitting TRBD1. The CDR3 covers 14 residues. From germline, CDR1 is SGHRS and CDR2 YFSETQ. After removal of 2 bases from V and 7 bases from J, the junction contained 2 bases not matched to a gene.

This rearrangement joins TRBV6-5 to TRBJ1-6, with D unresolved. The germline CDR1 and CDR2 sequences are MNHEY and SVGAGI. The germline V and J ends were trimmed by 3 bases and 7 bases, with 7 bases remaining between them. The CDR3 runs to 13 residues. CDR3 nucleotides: TGTGCCAGCAGTTATACGGGGAATTCACCCCTCCACTTT. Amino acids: CASSYTGNSPLHF.

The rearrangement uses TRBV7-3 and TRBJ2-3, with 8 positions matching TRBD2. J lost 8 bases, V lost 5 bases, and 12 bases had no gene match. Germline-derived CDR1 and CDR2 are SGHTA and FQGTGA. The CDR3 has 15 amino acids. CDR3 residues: CASSPGTRGYGTQYF. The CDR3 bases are TGTGCCAGCAGCCCCGGGACTAGAGGGTACGGTACGCAGTATTTT.

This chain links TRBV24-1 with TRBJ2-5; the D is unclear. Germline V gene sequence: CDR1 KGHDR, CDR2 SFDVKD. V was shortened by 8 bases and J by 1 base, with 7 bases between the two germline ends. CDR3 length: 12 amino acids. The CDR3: CATKPPQETQYF. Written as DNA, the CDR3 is TGTGCCACCAAGCCCCCCCAAGAGACCCAGTACTTC.